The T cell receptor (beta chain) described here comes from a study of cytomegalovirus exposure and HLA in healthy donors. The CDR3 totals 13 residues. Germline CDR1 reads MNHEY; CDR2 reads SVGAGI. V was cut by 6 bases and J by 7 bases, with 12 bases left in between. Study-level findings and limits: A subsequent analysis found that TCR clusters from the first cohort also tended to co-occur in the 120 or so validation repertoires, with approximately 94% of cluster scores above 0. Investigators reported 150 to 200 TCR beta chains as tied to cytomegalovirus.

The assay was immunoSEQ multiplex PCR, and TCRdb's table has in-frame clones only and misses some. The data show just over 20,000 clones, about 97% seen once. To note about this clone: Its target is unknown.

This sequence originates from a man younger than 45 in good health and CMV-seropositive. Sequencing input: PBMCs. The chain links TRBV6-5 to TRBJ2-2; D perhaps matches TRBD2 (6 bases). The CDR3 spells CASRLGRGGELFF. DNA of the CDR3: TGTGCCAGCAGACTAGGGCGGGGCGGGGAGCTGTTTTTT.